This T cell receptor beta chain was obtained from a study of blood T cell repertoires in COVID-19. Background on the study: COVID-19 samples collected from the United States, Italy and Spain covered acute and convalescent phases.

The junction had 1 base not matched to a gene; V was cut back by 3 bases and J by 6 bases. Germline loops: CDR1 KGHSH, CDR2 LQKENI. The CDR3 sequence is 14 residues long. TCRdb keeps only in-frame clones here, not all; method: immunoSEQ multiplex PCR. The data hold about 75,000 clones, with approximately 90% observed a single time. This clone was found once. The sequencing input was peripheral blood. The source is a woman aged 45-60 years with acute or convalescent COVID-19. The chain recombines TRBV18 with TRBJ2-7; 14 bases map to TRBD2. The chain's CDR3 is CASSPGLAGVEQYF. The DNA of the CDR3 is TGTGCCAGCTCACCGGGACTAGCGGGAGTCGAGCAGTACTTC.